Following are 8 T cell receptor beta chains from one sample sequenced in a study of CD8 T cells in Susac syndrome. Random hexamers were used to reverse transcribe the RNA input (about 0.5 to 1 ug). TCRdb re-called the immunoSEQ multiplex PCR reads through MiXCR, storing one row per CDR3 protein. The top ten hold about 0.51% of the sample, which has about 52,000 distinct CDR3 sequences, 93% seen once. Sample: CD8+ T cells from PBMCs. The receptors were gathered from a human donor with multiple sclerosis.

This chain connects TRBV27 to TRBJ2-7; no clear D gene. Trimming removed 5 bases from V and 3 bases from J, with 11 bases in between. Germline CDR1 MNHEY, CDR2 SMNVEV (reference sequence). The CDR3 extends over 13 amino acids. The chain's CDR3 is CASSPRTSYEQYF. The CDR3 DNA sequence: TGTGCCAGCAGTCCCCGGACCAGCTACGAGCAGTACTTC.

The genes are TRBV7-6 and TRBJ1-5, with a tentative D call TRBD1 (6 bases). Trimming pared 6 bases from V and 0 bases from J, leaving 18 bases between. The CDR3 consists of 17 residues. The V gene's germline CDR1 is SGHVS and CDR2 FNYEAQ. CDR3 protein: CASSYEQGYYSNQPQHF. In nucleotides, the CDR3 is TGTGCCAGCAGTTACGAACAGGGATACTATAGCAATCAGCCCCAGCATTTT.

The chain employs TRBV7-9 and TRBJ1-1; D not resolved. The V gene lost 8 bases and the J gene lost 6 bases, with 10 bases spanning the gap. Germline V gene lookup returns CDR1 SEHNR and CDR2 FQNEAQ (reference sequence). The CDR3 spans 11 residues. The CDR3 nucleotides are TGTGCCAGCGGACTCCGGGCTGAAGCTTTCTTT. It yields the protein CASGLRAEAFF.

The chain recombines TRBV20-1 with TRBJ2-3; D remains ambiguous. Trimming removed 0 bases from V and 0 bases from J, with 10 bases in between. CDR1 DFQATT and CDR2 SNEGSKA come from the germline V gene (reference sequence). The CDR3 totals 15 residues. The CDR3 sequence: CSARDILLSTDTQYF. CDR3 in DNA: TGCAGTGCTAGAGATATTCTACTTAGCACAGATACGCAGTATTTT.

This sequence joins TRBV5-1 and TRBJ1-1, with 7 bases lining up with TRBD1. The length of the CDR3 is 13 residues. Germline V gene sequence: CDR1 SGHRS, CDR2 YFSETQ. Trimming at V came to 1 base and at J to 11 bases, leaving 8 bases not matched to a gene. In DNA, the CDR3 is TGCGCCAGCAGCTTGACAGGGGCATTTGAGGCTTTCTTT. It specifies CASSLTGAFEAFF.

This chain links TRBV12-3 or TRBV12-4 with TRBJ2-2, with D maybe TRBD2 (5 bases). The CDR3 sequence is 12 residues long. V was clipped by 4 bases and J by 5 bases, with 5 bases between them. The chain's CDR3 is CASSSGTGELFF. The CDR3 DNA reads TGTGCCAGCAGTTCGGGGACCGGGGAGCTGTTTTTT.

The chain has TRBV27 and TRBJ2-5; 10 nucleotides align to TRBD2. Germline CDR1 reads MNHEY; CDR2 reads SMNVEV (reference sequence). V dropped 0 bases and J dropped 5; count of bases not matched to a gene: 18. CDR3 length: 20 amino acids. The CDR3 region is CASSLSHPLRLAGGGETQYF. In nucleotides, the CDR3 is TGTGCCAGCAGTTTATCCCACCCCCTTAGGTTAGCGGGGGGCGGCGAGACCCAGTACTTC.

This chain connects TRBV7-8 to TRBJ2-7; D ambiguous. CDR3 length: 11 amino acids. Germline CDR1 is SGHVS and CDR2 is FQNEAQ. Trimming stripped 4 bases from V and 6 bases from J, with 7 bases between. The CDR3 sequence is CASSSTTEQYF. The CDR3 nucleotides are TGTGCCAGCAGCTCAACGACCGAGCAGTACTTC.